This TCR beta chain was captured by sequencing in a study of blood T cell repertoires in COVID-19 (dated by TCRdb to the early 2020s). As for the study more broadly: The collaborator samples originated in the United States, Italy and Spain and spanned the acute and convalescent phases of COVID-19. The prospective study material was composed of cDNA or gDNA derived from T cells, B-cell-depleted T cells, or PBMCs. Subjects who had been exposed to COVID-19, were actively infected with it, or had recovered from it provided the deeply sampled blood TCRbeta repertoires that made up the dataset. The repertoires were made available in a free public database intended to serve as a resource for research on the immune response to SARS-CoV-2. Samples came from the ongoing ImmuneRACE study (first 160 participants) plus 1,254 subjects from 6 global collaborators. Sample metadata almost always included a de-identified subject ID, COVID-19 status, age in years and sex. Where available, HLA class I and class II types were taken from metadata supplied by the sample provider and were not determined by assay-based typing. Overall study results and their limits: Clinical and demographic metadata were provided uncurated, with the amount varying by source and participant.

About this clone itself: Its recognized antigen is unknown. No clone much larger than this one lies a single base away; base qualities are absent.

TCRbeta CDR3 regions were amplified from genomic DNA by means of the immunoSEQ Assay, a bias-controlled multiplex PCR. As for the original processing: Nucleated cell counts per sample were estimated from amplification of reference gene primers within the assay. Sequence reads were collapsed and filtered to measure the absolute abundance of every unique TCRbeta CDR3 rearrangement. For each sample, productive Simpson clonality was calculated as the square root of Simpson's diversity index across productive rearrangements. Sourced from immuneACCESS, this table was stored by TCRdb with only in-frame sequences that have V and J called. A share of the clones is absent; for the studies checked, an unresolved V gene accounts for under half, and the remainder has no known explanation. V, J and clone size were drawn from that table, and D and trimming were deduced from the DNA. In all, the sample holds a few hundred thousand clones, and approximately 81% of those were seen once. The top ten clones comprise over 9.5% of the sample.

At one collaborating source in Seattle, patients were enrolled during active infection and were followed longitudinally through the course of disease. Collaborating institutions collected whole blood in K2EDTA tubes following their own protocols. For TCRbeta analysis, collaborators shipped samples as frozen whole blood, isolated PBMCs, or DNA extracted from either of those sample types. The receptor was derived from an elderly woman with COVID-19, enrolled during active disease. The sample was peripheral blood.

The encoded CDR3 is CASSLRGGPGSYNEQFF. The nucleotide sequence is given as TGTGCCAGCAGCTTAAGAGGAGGTCCTGGGTCCTACAATGAGCAGTTCTTC. Recombination connected TRBV7-3 to TRBJ2-1; a tentative D call is TRBD2 (5 bases match). The CDR3 starts with the cysteine, ends with the phenylalanine, and has 17 residues. Only the CDR3 region is kept as DNA, spanning 51 bases read in frame from base 1. The germline V gene encodes CDR1 SGHTA and CDR2 FQGTGA. The V end loses 1 base and the J end loses 1 base, and a stretch of 14 bases separates them.